Below are 23 T cell receptor beta chains sequenced from a single sample in a study of CD8+ T cells in alopecia areata. Regarding treatment: oral pan-JAK inhibitor, 5-10 mg twice daily. After isolation, RNA underwent reverse transcription to generate cDNA as the sequencing template. Here immunoSEQ multiplex PCR was the method, and the copy in TCRdb shows in-frame clones only, minus some. This sample yields over 200,000 clones, of which about 64% are seen a single time; 4% to 4.5% belongs to the top ten. Source: CD4+ T cells sorted from blood, taken at week 4, from a patient treated with tofacitinib. The receptors here all came from a human donor with alopecia areata.

This chain joins TRBV27 and TRBJ1-1; 7 bases line up with TRBD1. After removal of 6 bases from V and 8 bases from J, the junction contained 6 bases not matched to a gene. The length of the CDR3 is 12 residues. Germline values: CDR1 MNHEY, CDR2 SMNVEV (reference sequence). Written as DNA, the CDR3 is TGTGCCAGCAGCTTGGACAGGTCCGAAGCTTTCTTT. Translating gives CASSLDRSEAFF.

Only one count was recorded for this clone. V usage is TRBV11-1 and J usage is TRBJ2-1; 10 nucleotides match TRBD2. V shed 4 bases and J 10 bases; nucleotides not matched to a gene: 7. The CDR3 runs 14 residues. Per the germline V gene, CDR1 is SGHAT and CDR2 is FQDESV (reference sequence). The DNA of the CDR3 is TGTGCCAGCAGCTCACCGGGACTAGCGACGGAGCAGTTCTTC. It translates to CASSSPGLATEQFF.

The chain has TRBV7-2 and TRBJ1-5; D not certain. V lost 1 base, J lost 1 base, and 11 bases lay in between. Germline CDR1 SGHTA, CDR2 FQGNSA. The CDR3 length is 16 residues. The CDR3 region has the DNA TGTGCCAGCAGCTTAGTTGGAGGGTGGAGCAATCAGCCCCAGCATTTT. Protein product: CASSLVGGWSNQPQHF.

The chain combines TRBV30 with TRBJ2-3; 11 bases align to TRBD2. The CDR3 loop spans 16 amino acids. Germline V gives CDR1 GTSNPN, CDR2 SVGIG (reference sequence). With 2 bases clipped from V and 7 bases from J, the junction kept 11 bases outside the gene matches. The CDR3 here is CAWSSGTSGKSNTQYF. The CDR3 DNA is TGTGCCTGGAGTAGCGGGACTAGCGGTAAATCAAATACGCAGTATTTT.

V usage is TRBV29-1 and J usage is TRBJ1-1; no reliable D call. CDR3 length: 14 amino acids. Germline V gene lookup returns CDR1 SQVTM and CDR2 ANQGSEA. The germline V and J ends were trimmed by 2 bases and 0 bases, with 10 bases remaining between them. In DNA form, the CDR3 reads TGCAGCGTTGAAAGGTCCTCCATGAACACTGAAGCTTTCTTT. Translating it yields CSVERSSMNTEAFF.

There are a few counts of this clone. The genes are TRBV27 and TRBJ2-2, with D unresolved. The CDR3 runs to 14 residues. The germline V gene has CDR1 MNHEY and CDR2 SMNVEV (reference sequence). V was cut by 3 bases and J by 1 base, with 6 bases left in between. The CDR3 region has the DNA TGTGCCAGCAGTTTTGGCAGGAACACCGGGGAGCTGTTTTTT. The encoded protein is CASSFGRNTGELFF.

The chain uses TRBV10-3 and TRBJ1-6; D is unclear. V shed 6 bases and J shed 0 bases, with 3 bases lying between them. CDR1 ENHRY and CDR2 SYGVKD come from the germline V gene. The CDR3 has 13 residues. CDR3 in amino acids: CAIRGSYNSPLHF. The CDR3 nucleotides are TGTGCCATCAGGGGCTCCTATAATTCACCCCTCCACTTT.

The chain combines TRBV10-2 with TRBJ1-1, with D possibly matching TRBD1 (5 bases). This CDR3 spans 13 amino acids. V gave up 2 bases and J gave up 5 bases, with 9 bases separating them. Germline CDR1 WSHSY, CDR2 SAAADI. The CDR3 DNA is TGCGCCAGCAGTGAGGGCGGGGGGACTGAAGCTTTCTTT. Its protein is CASSEGGGTEAFF.

The rearrangement joins TRBV30 to TRBJ1-5, with 8 bases lining up with TRBD1. V was clipped by 1 base and J by 5 bases; unmatched bases: 1. Germline V gives CDR1 GTSNPN, CDR2 SVGIG (reference sequence). The CDR3 length is 13 residues. The CDR3 DNA is TGTGCCTGGAGTGCGACAGGGGATCAGCCCCAGCATTTT. It codes for CAWSATGDQPQHF.

Only a few counts were recorded for this clone. The chain employs TRBV30 and TRBJ2-2; D gene uncertain. The V end was cut by 0 bases, the J end by 8 bases, with 4 bases between. Germline values: CDR1 GTSNPN, CDR2 SVGIG (reference sequence). The CDR3 runs to 11 residues. The CDR3 nucleotides are TGTGCCTGGAGTGTAGCTGGGGAGCTGTTTTTT. It is translated as CAWSVAGELFF.

The table lists this clone with a count of one. The rearrangement links TRBV6-5 to TRBJ2-5, with D perhaps TRBD2 (7 bases). The CDR3 covers 15 residues. V was clipped by 4 bases and J by 4 bases, with 16 bases between them. Germline V gives CDR1 MNHEY, CDR2 SVGAGI. CDR3 amino acids: CASSSLGGRGETQYF. The CDR3 DNA reads as TGTGCCAGCAGTTCCCTGGGGGGGCGCGGAGAGACCCAGTACTTC.

This sequence joins TRBV29-1 and TRBJ1-3; D remains unclear. Looked up from germline, CDR1 is SQVTM and CDR2 is ANQGSEA. Trimming shortened V by 4 bases and J by 8 bases, and 9 bases separated the two germline ends. This CDR3 spans 11 amino acids. CDR3 residues: CSVGSGDTIYF. Here the CDR3 DNA reads TGCAGCGTTGGATCCGGGGACACCATATATTTT. Based on the CDR3 plus reference TRBV29-1 and TRBJ1-3, the full variable domain is SAVISQKPSRDICQRGTSLTIQCQVDSQVTMMFWYRQQPGQSLTLIATANQGSEATYESGFVIDKFPISRPNLTFSTLTVSNMSPEDSSIYLCSVGSGDTIYFGEGSWLTVV.

The chain joins TRBV27 to TRBJ2-1, with 12 bases aligning to TRBD2. This CDR3 has 15 residues. CDR1 and CDR2 (germline): MNHEY, SMNVEV (reference sequence). V gave up 7 bases and J gave up 4 bases; unmatched junction bases: 5. The CDR3 here is CASNPSGGDYNEQFF. For the CDR3, the DNA is TGTGCCAGCAACCCTAGCGGGGGGGATTACAATGAGCAGTTCTTC.

This clone came up a few times. V usage is TRBV29-1 and J usage is TRBJ2-7; no reliable D call. Germline-derived CDR1 and CDR2 are SQVTM and ANQGSEA. This CDR3 spans 13 amino acids. Trimming pared 5 bases from V and 5 bases from J, leaving 16 bases between. The CDR3 DNA reads TGCAGCGTTTCTGGCAGATTAGTCGACGAGCAGTACTTC. Its translation is CSVSGRLVDEQYF.

V is TRBV10-3 and J is TRBJ1-2; 9 bases are shared with TRBD1. Trimming took 9 bases from V and 5 from J; bases not matched to a gene: 13. Germline V lookup: CDR1 ENHRY, CDR2 SYGVKD. This CDR3 has 15 residues. CDR3 nucleotides: TGTGCCATTGCCCGGGACAGGGACCCAGGGTATGGCTACACCTTC. Its translation: CAIARDRDPGYGYTF.

This clone is a singleton in its sample. J is TRBJ2-7 and V is TRBV9; 10 nucleotides match TRBD1. Germline lookup yields CDR1 SGDLS and CDR2 YYNGEE. CDR3 length: 15 residues. V trimming: 0 bases; J trimming: 2 bases; junction bases outside the gene matches: 2. CDR3: CASSVDGQGAYEQYF. CDR3 bases: TGTGCCAGCAGCGTAGACGGACAGGGGGCCTACGAGCAGTACTTC. Combining the CDR3 with reference TRBV9 and TRBJ2-7 gives the whole variable domain DSGVTQTPKHLITATGQRVTLRCSPRSGDLSVYWYQQSLDQGLQFLIQYYNGEERAKGNILERFSAQQFPDLHSELNLSSLELGDSALYFCASSVDGQGAYEQYFGPGTRLTVT.

This chain uses TRBV29-1 with TRBJ2-2; possibly TRBD1 for D (6 bases). Trimming pared 4 bases from V and 0 bases from J, leaving 9 bases between. This CDR3 region has 14 residues. The germline CDR1 and CDR2 sequences are SQVTM and ANQGSEA. The CDR3, as DNA: TGCAGCGTTGGTAGGGACACGAACACCGGGGAGCTGTTTTTT. Protein: CSVGRDTNTGELFF.

The rearrangement joins TRBV19 to TRBJ1-5; 8 bases map to TRBD1. V gave up 5 bases and J gave up 2 bases; unmatched junction bases: 8. Germline CDR1 reads LNHDA; CDR2 reads SQIVND (reference sequence). The CDR3 sequence is 16 residues long. The CDR3 nucleotides read TGTGCCAGTAGTTTTTCCGGGACAGGTGGCAATCAGCCCCAGCATTTT. Amino acids: CASSFSGTGGNQPQHF.

This clone showed up just once. The rearrangement joins TRBV29-1 to TRBJ1-2; TRBD1 is a possible D gene (6 bases). V shed 3 bases and J shed 2 bases, with 10 bases lying between them. There are 13 residues in the CDR3. The V gene's germline CDR1 is SQVTM and CDR2 ANQGSEA. The CDR3 region has the DNA TGCAGCGTTGAGGGCAGGGGAAACTATGGCTACACCTTC. Translating it yields CSVEGRGNYGYTF.

This chain uses TRBV4-2 with TRBJ2-5, with D possibly being TRBD2 (6 bases). The germline V gene has CDR1 LGHNA and CDR2 YNFKEQ. The V and J ends lost 4 bases and 2 bases respectively, with 32 bases between them. CDR3 length: 21 amino acids. CDR3 coding DNA: TGTGCCAGCAGCCTTAACGACATCGGGGGACCGGGACGAAGAACTCAAGAGACCCAGTACTTC. Translated, it gives CASSLNDIGGPGRRTQETQYF.

There are a few counts of this clone. The V gene is TRBV30, the J gene TRBJ2-5; D gene ambiguous. CDR3 length equals 12 residues. CDR1 and CDR2 from the germline V gene are GTSNPN and SVGIG (reference sequence). V was cut by 3 bases and J by 7 bases, with 12 bases left in between. For the CDR3, the DNA is TGTGCCTGGAGCGCACCGGTCATGACCCAGTACTTC. Translated: CAWSAPVMTQYF. Based on the CDR3 plus reference TRBV30 and TRBJ2-5, the full variable domain is SQTIHQWPATLVQPVGSPLSLECTVEGTSNPNLYWYRQAAGRGLQLLFYSVGIGQISSEVPQNLSASRPQDRQFILSSKKLLLSDSGFYLCAWSAPVMTQYFGPGTRLLVL.

This clone was seen a handful of times. CDR3 residues: CASRLAGGLSTDTQYF. CDR3 DNA sequence: TGTGCCAGCCGGCTAGCGGGGGGCCTGAGCACAGATACGCAGTATTTT. This rearrangement joins TRBV2 to TRBJ2-3, with 11 bases lining up with TRBD2. The ends lost 8 bases at V and 0 bases at J; junction bases unmatched: 7. Germline V gene data show CDR1 as SNHLY and CDR2 as FYNNEI. The CDR3 has 16 residues.

The chain is built from TRBV6-1 and TRBJ2-5; D call uncertain. This CDR3 has 13 amino acids. Germline V gives CDR1 MNHNS, CDR2 SASEGT. V was trimmed by 1 base and J by 5 bases, leaving 8 bases between them. CDR3 amino acids: CASSEGSSETQYF. Here the CDR3 DNA reads TGTGCCAGCAGTGAAGGATCTTCGGAGACCCAGTACTTC.